This TCR beta chain was obtained from a study of blood T cell repertoires in COVID-19. The table came from immunoSEQ multiplex PCR; TCRdb's copy has only in-frame clones and leaves some out. The profile shows around 100,000 clones, about 88% of them singletons. This clonotype was sampled from a man aged 50 to 59 with active or convalescent COVID-19. The source material was peripheral blood.

The CDR3, as DNA: TGTGCCAGCTCACCATGGGGGGTGTCGGATTCACCCCTCCACTTT. Translation gives CASSPWGVSDSPLHF. V gene TRBV18 combines with J gene TRBJ1-6, with D perhaps matching TRBD1 (5 bases). Germline V gives CDR1 KGHSH, CDR2 LQKENI. This CDR3 spans 15 amino acids. Between the trimmed V and J ends, which lost 2 bases and 8 bases, there was a span of 13 bases.